This is a list of T cell receptor beta chains from one sample in a study of cytomegalovirus exposure and HLA in healthy donors. TCRdb's table, derived via immunoSEQ multiplex PCR, lists solely in-frame clones and lacks some. The sample has under 250,000 clones, 75% to 80% seen once. Sequences were obtained from PBMCs. These receptors were taken from a male donor in good health and CMV-seronegative. The CDR3 runs from the conserved cysteine through the conserved F or W. A D gene is named only where the DNA matches it firmly. Only part of the rows carry a size: once, few, many, or a class if the clone is expanded.

- TRBJ2-7 TRBV7-2 TRBD1 TGTGCCAGCAGCTTCCGGGACAGGTCCGCCTACGAGCAGTACTTC CASSFRDRSAYEQYF
- TRBJ1-1 TRBV11-2 TRBD1 TGTGCCAGCAGCCCGGGACAGGGGGTCCCTGAAGCTTTCTTT CASSPGQGVPEAFF
- TRBJ2-7 TRBV10-3 TRBD2 TGTGCCATCAAAGGACTAGCGGGAGGGTACGAGCAGTACTTC CAIKGLAGGYEQYF
- TRBJ1-2 TRBV19 - TGTGCCAGTTTTGCGGGCTCCGGGAGGGATGGCTACACCTTC CASFAGSGRDGYTF
- TRBJ2-2 TRBV6-5 - TGTGCCAGCAGCTCAGGGGACGCGAACACCGGGGAGCTGTTTTTT CASSSGDANTGELFF
- TRBJ1-4 TRBV19 - TGTGCCAGTAGTCTCACAGGAGATGAAAAACTGTTTTTT CASSLTGDEKLFF
- TRBJ2-7 TRBV27 - TGTGCCAGCAGTTTATGGCGGACAGACTACGAGCAGTACTTC CASSLWRTDYEQYF
few TRBJ2-7 TRBV28 TRBD2 TGTGCCAGCAGTTTTATTCGACTAGCGGGAGGGGACGAGCAGTACTTC CASSFIRLAGGDEQYF
- TRBJ1-5 TRBV9 - TGTGCCAGCAGCCCTGCGGGGCCGGGGCAGCCCCAGCATTTT CASSPAGPGQPQHF
- TRBJ1-2 TRBV9 - TGTGCCAGCAGCTCGACAGGCTATGGCTACACCTTC CASSSTGYGYTF
- TRBJ2-1 TRBV9 - TGTGCCAGCAGCGTAGAAGTCAGGTTGCAGGGGAATGAGCAGTTCTTC CASSVEVRLQGNEQFF
once TRBJ1-4 TRBV29-1 - TGCAGCGTTGGGAACGCCGGGACATTTAATGAAAAACTGTTTTTT CSVGNAGTFNEKLFF
- TRBJ1-1 TRBV27 - TGTGCCAGCAGTCCCCATGGGGGGGGGAACACTGAAGCTTTCTTT CASSPHGGGNTEAFF
- TRBJ2-6 TRBV4-3 - TGCGCCAGCAGCCAAGATCACAGTATGGGGGCCAACGTCCTGACTTTC CASSQDHSMGANVLTF
- TRBJ2-3 TRBV13 TRBD1 TGTGCCAGCTCCTTGCGCACAGGGGCGCCGACTACAGATACGCAGTATTTT CASSLRTGAPTTDTQYF
- TRBJ2-2 TRBV4-3 TRBD2 TGCGCCAGCAGCCGGCTCCTAGCGGGGGTGAACACCGGGGAGCTGTTTTTT CASSRLLAGVNTGELFF
- TRBJ1-1 TRBV5-4 - TGTGCCAGCAGGGCCTCGACAGCCTTGAACACTGAAGCTTTCTTT CASRASTALNTEAFF
many TRBJ1-4 TRBV30 TRBD1 TGTGCCTGGAGTGTCAGGGGGGCTGGTGAAAAACTGTTTTTT CAWSVRGAGEKLFF